These 21 T cell receptor beta chains share one sample of origin, sequenced in a study of blood T cell repertoires in COVID-19. Repertoires were generated with immunoSEQ multiplex PCR, while TCRdb's copy carries only in-frame clones and drops some. Altogether about 300,000 clones are present, about nine tenths being singletons, with the ten largest covering 2% to 3%. The sample comprised peripheral blood. The receptors shown here come from a man aged 18-30 years with active or convalescent COVID-19.

The rearrangement joins TRBV28 to TRBJ1-5, with D possibly matching TRBD1 (6 bases). V gave up 9 bases and J gave up 0 bases, with 15 bases separating them. Germline V gives CDR1 MDHEN, CDR2 SYDVKM. There are 15 residues in the CDR3. In nucleotides, the CDR3 is TGTGCCAGTCGATCGTCAGGGGCTAGCAATCAGCCCCAGCATTTT. The encoded protein is CASRSSGASNQPQHF.

The gene calls are TRBV15 and TRBJ2-1; 8 nucleotides align to TRBD1. The CDR3 is made up of 16 amino acids. Trimming at V came to 0 bases and at J to 7 bases, leaving 8 bases not matched to a gene. Germline V lookup: CDR1 LNHNV, CDR2 YYDKDF (reference sequence). The chain's CDR3 is CATSRDWTGRGNEQFF. The CDR3 bases are TGTGCCACCAGCAGAGATTGGACAGGGCGAGGGAATGAGCAGTTCTTC.

The chain has TRBV28 and TRBJ2-7; the match to TRBD1 covers 8 bases. Trimming cost V 6 bases and J 5 bases; bases outside gene matches: 6. The CDR3 is made up of 13 amino acids. Germline CDR1 and CDR2: MDHEN and SYDVKM. The CDR3 here is CASRRQGNHEQYF. The CDR3 bases are TGTGCCAGCAGAAGACAGGGGAACCACGAGCAGTACTTC. Looking up the rest from reference TRBV28 and TRBJ2-7 gives the full variable domain: DVKVTQSSRYLVKRTGEKVFLECVQDMDHENMFWYRQDPGLGLRLIYFSYDVKMKEKGDIPEGYSVSREKKERFSLILESASTNQTSMYLCASRRQGNHEQYFGPGTRLTVT.

The chain employs TRBV5-1 and TRBJ2-1; TRBD2 aligns across 8 bases. This CDR3 has 17 amino acids. The ends lost 0 bases at V and 10 bases at J; junction bases unmatched: 15. The V gene's germline CDR1 is SGHRS and CDR2 YFSETQ. This chain's CDR3 is CASSLDSGGGFLQEQFF. For the CDR3, the DNA is TGCGCCAGCAGCTTGGATTCGGGCGGGGGGTTCCTACAGGAGCAGTTCTTC.

V gene TRBV4-3 combines with J gene TRBJ2-7, with D possibly matching TRBD1 (6 bases). The CDR3 totals 13 residues. Germline V lookup: CDR1 LGHNA, CDR2 YSLEER. With 0 bases removed from V and 4 bases from J, the gap between germline ends came to 7 bases. The DNA for the CDR3 is TGCGCCAGCAGCCAAGAACAGGGTTACGAGCAGTACTTC. Its protein product is CASSQEQGYEQYF.

The rearrangement uses TRBV6-6 and TRBJ1-2; 12 bases are shared with TRBD1. This CDR3 region has 16 residues. CDR1 and CDR2 (germline): MNHNY, SVGAGI (reference sequence). The trim removed 2 bases at V and 6 bases at J, leaving 7 bases unmatched. CDR3 in DNA: TGTGCCAGCAGTTACGAGGGACAGGGGGCTAAAAATGGCTACACCTTC. Amino acid sequence: CASSYEGQGAKNGYTF.

The rearrangement joins TRBV5-1 to TRBJ2-5; 12 bases fit TRBD2. Unmatched junction bases numbered 3, after V lost 3 bases and J lost 3 bases. CDR3 length equals 15 residues. Germline values: CDR1 SGHRS, CDR2 YFSETQ. CDR3 amino acids: CASSWTSGEEETQYF. CDR3 nucleotides: TGCGCCAGCAGCTGGACTAGCGGGGAGGAAGAGACCCAGTACTTC.

The CDR3 region is CASSSRREGYEQYF. The CDR3, as DNA: TGTGCCAGCAGCTCTCGGAGGGAGGGATACGAGCAGTACTTC. The chain links TRBV27 to TRBJ2-7; 7 nucleotides match TRBD2. The J segment lost 4 bases and the V segment lost 6 bases, leaving 9 bases of the junction unmatched. The CDR3 is 14 amino acids. Looked up from germline, CDR1 is MNHEY and CDR2 is SMNVEV (reference sequence).

On this clone: Distinct nucleotide sequences in the sample also encode this CDR3. V is TRBV5-1 and J is TRBJ1-2; tentative D call: TRBD1 (5 bases). Trimming left V 2 bases short and J 4 bases short, with 6 bases between. This CDR3 has 12 residues. CDR1 is SGHRS and CDR2 is YFSETQ in the germline V gene. The CDR3 bases are TGCGCCAGCAGCTTTGACAGCTATGGCTACACCTTC. It translates to CASSFDSYGYTF. Using reference TRBV5-1 and TRBJ1-2 for the parts outside the CDR3, the full variable domain is KAGVTQTPRYLIKTRGQQVTLSCSPISGHRSVSWYQQTPGQGLQFLFEYFSETQRNKGNFPGRFSGRQFSNSRSEMNVSTLELGDSALYLCASSFDSYGYTFGSGTRLTVV.

The V call is TRBV7-9, the J call TRBJ2-5; D call uncertain. The V gene lost 2 bases and the J gene lost 5 bases, with 12 bases spanning the gap. The CDR3 has 14 residues. CDR1 is SEHNR, CDR2 FQNEAQ, per germline (reference sequence). In DNA, the CDR3 is TGTGCCAGCAGCTTAATTCAGCCTAGGGAGACCCAGTACTTC. This encodes CASSLIQPRETQYF. The entire variable domain, with the rest obtained from reference TRBV7-9 and TRBJ2-5, is as follows: DTGVSQNPRHKITKRGQNVTFRCDPISEHNRLYWYRQTLGQGPEFLTYFQNEAQLEKSRLLSDRFSAERPKGSFSTLEIQRTEQGDSAMYLCASSLIQPRETQYFGPGTRLLVL.

This sequence joins TRBV6-6 and TRBJ2-7; D not resolved. This CDR3 is 13 amino acids long. Trimming pared 6 bases from V and 3 bases from J, leaving 12 bases between. Germline CDR1 and CDR2: MNHNY and SVGAGI (reference sequence). The CDR3 reads CASRTSEDYEQYF. The DNA of the CDR3 is TGTGCCAGCAGAACATCAGAGGACTACGAGCAGTACTTC.

This chain uses TRBV10-3 with TRBJ2-1; TRBD1 agrees at 11 bases. CDR1 and CDR2 from the germline V gene are ENHRY and SYGVKD. This CDR3 is 12 amino acids long. V shed 8 bases and J 9 bases; nucleotides not matched to a gene: 3. The CDR3 sequence is CAIGQGAGEQFF. The DNA of the CDR3 is TGTGCCATCGGACAGGGGGCCGGTGAGCAGTTCTTC.

This clone was detected once. The chain employs TRBV25-1 and TRBJ2-5; maybe TRBD1 (5 bases). The CDR3 runs to 11 residues. The germline V and J ends were trimmed by 4 bases and 7 bases, with 7 bases remaining between them. Germline V CDR1 and CDR2: MGHDK, SYGVNS. The CDR3 reads CASSVRGTQYF. Written as DNA, the CDR3 is TGTGCCAGCAGTGTAAGGGGGACCCAGTACTTC.

This rearrangement joins TRBV27 to TRBJ2-7; D is possibly TRBD1 (6 bases). Germline CDR1 and CDR2: MNHEY and SMNVEV (reference sequence). Trimming pared 2 bases from V and 3 bases from J, leaving 17 bases between. CDR3 length: 16 residues. CDR3: CASSLIPDRSDYEQYF. CDR3 nucleotides: TGTGCCAGCAGTTTAATTCCCGACAGGTCGGACTACGAGCAGTACTTC.

The chain joins TRBV27 to TRBJ1-6; D is ambiguous. The CDR3 length is 14 residues. Looked up from germline, CDR1 is MNHEY and CDR2 is SMNVEV (reference sequence). Trimming removed 6 bases at V and 3 bases at J, with 9 bases between. The CDR3 sequence: CASRASDYNSPLHF. The CDR3 DNA sequence: TGTGCCAGCAGAGCGTCAGACTATAATTCACCCCTCCACTTT.

CDR3 DNA: TGTGCCACCAGGGGTGCGGGAGGCACTGAAGCTTTCTTT. It is translated as CATRGAGGTEAFF. The chain links TRBV24-1 to TRBJ1-1, with D uncertain. The CDR3 spans 13 residues. CDR1 is KGHDR and CDR2 is SFDVKD in the germline V gene. V lost 7 bases and J lost 4, with 12 bases in between.

The chain uses TRBV2 and TRBJ2-1; perhaps TRBD2 as D (7 bases). CDR1 is SNHLY and CDR2 is FYNNEI in the germline V gene. V lost 6 bases and J lost 3, with 15 bases in between. CDR3 length: 15 residues. In nucleotides, the CDR3 is TGTGCCAGCAGAATAGGACTAGGGGGCTACAATGAGCAGTTCTTC. Translating gives CASRIGLGGYNEQFF.

The chain carries TRBV21-1 and TRBJ2-7; the table's D call TRBD2 went unverified against the DNA. TRBV21-1 is labeled a pseudogene. The CDR3 is made up of 18 amino acids. CDR3 sequence: CASSPRPPGTFLLYEQYF. In DNA, the CDR3 is TGTGCCAGCAGCCCACGACCACCTGGGACTTTTTTGCTTTACGAGCAGTACTTC.

This chain joins TRBV19 and TRBJ1-1; 8 bases are a match to TRBD1. Germline lookup yields CDR1 LNHDA and CDR2 SQIVND (reference sequence). CDR3 length: 16 amino acids. Trimming took 2 bases from V and 4 from J; bases not matched to a gene: 9. CDR3 bases: TGTGCCAGTAGTATAATTAGGACAGGGAGGTTCACTGAAGCTTTCTTT. Amino acid sequence: CASSIIRTGRFTEAFF.

The V gene is TRBV19, the J gene TRBJ2-6; 7 nucleotides line up with TRBD1. The germline gives CDR1 LNHDA, CDR2 SQIVND (reference sequence). After removal of 7 bases from V and 0 bases from J, the junction contained 15 bases not matched to a gene. The CDR3 runs to 19 residues. The CDR3 sequence: CASIKSGTDLFSGANVLTF. The CDR3 DNA is TGTGCCAGTATCAAATCCGGGACAGACCTATTCTCTGGGGCCAACGTCCTGACTTTC.

The chain couples TRBV27 to TRBJ2-2; D unresolved. Germline assignment: CDR1 MNHEY and CDR2 SMNVEV (reference sequence). CDR3 length: 15 residues. V lost 3 bases to trimming and J lost 0 bases, with 8 bases between them. CDR3 bases: TGTGCCAGCAGTTTTCAGCGAGCGAACACCGGGGAGCTGTTTTTT. Translation: CASSFQRANTGELFF.